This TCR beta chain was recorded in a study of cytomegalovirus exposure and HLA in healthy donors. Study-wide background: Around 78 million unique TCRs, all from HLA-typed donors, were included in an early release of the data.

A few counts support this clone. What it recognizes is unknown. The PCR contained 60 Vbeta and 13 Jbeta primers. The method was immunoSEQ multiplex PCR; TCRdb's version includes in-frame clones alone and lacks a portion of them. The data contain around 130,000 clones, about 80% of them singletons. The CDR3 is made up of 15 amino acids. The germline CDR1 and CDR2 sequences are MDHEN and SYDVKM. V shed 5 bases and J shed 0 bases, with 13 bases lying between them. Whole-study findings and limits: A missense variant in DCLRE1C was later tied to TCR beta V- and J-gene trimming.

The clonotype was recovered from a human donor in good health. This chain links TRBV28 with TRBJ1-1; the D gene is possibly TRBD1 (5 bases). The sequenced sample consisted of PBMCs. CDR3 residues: CASSPPTGMNTEAFF. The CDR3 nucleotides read TGTGCCAGCAGTCCTCCAACAGGTATGAACACTGAAGCTTTCTTT.